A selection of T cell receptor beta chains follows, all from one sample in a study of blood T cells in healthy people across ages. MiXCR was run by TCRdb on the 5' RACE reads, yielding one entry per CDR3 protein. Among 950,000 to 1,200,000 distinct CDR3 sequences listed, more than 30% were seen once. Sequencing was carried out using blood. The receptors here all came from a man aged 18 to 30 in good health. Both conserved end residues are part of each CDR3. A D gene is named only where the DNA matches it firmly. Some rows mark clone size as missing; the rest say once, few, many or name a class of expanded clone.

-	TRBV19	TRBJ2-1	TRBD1	TGTGCCAGTAGTTGGACAGGGGAGAGCTACAATGAGCAGTTCTTC	CASSWTGESYNEQFF
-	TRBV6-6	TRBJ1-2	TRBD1	TGTGCCAGCAGTTACTCGACGGGACAGGCGTATGGTTACACCTTC	CASSYSTGQAYGYTF
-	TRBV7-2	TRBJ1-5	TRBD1	TGTGCCAGCAGCTCTACGATGGACAGGGCTAGCAATCAGCCCCAGCATTTT	CASSSTMDRASNQPQHF
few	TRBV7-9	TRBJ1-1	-	TGTGCCAGCAGCTTTGAGGAAGCTTTCTTT	CASSFEEAFF
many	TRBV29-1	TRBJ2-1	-	TGCAGCGTTGGTCCGCCCTACAATGAGCAGTTCTTC	CSVGPPYNEQFF
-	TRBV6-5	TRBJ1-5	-	TGTGCCAGCAGTTACTCGGCAGGATATCAGCCCCAGCATTTT	CASSYSAGYQPQHF
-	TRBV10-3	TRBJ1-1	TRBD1	TGTACCATCGGCACAGGGGGTGGAGACACTGAAGCTTTCTTT	CTIGTGGGDTEAFF
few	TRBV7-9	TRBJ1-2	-	TGTGCCAGCACCCAGGAAGGCTACACCTTC	CASTQEGYTF
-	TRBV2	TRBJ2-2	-	TGTGCCAGCATGCTGACAGTAGCGAACACCGGGGAGCTGTTTTTT	CASMLTVANTGELFF
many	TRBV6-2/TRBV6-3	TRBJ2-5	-	TGTGCCAGCAGTCGACGACAGATACAAGAGACCCAGTACTTC	CASSRRQIQETQYF
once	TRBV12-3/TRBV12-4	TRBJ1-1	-	TGTGCCAGCAGTCCCCATAGGACCGTGAACACTGAAGCTTTCTTT	CASSPHRTVNTEAFF
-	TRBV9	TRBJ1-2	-	TGTACCAGTAATCAGTCTCCGGGGACCTATGGCTACACCTTC	CTSNQSPGTYGYTF
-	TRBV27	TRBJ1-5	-	TGTGCCAGCAGTCCACCCCCCGGCAATCAGCCCCAGCATTTT	CASSPPPGNQPQHF
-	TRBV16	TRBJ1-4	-	TGTGCCAGCAGCCAATCAGGTTCGGCTAATGAAAAACTGTTTTTT	CASSQSGSANEKLFF
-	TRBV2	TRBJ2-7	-	TGTACCAGTTGCCGGGACCCGAAATACGAGCAGTACTTC	CTSCRDPKYEQYF
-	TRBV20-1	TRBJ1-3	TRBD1	TGCAGTGCCAGGGGGTCAACTGGAAACACCATATATTTT	CSARGSTGNTIYF
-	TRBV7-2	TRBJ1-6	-	TGTGCCAGCAGCCGCCCGAGCTCCTATAATTCACCCCTCCACTTT	CASSRPSSYNSPLHF
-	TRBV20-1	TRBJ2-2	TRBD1	TGCAGTGCTCCGGACAGGGGGCCTAACACCGGGGAGCTGTTTTTT	CSAPDRGPNTGELFF
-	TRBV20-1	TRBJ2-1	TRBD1	TGCAGTGCTCTTCGGGACAGGGTAAATGAGCAGTTCTTC	CSALRDRVNEQFF
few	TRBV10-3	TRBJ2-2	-	TGTGCCATCAGTGAGTCCTCCGGGGAGCTGTTTTTT	CAISESSGELFF
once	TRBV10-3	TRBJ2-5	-	TGTGCCATCAGTGAGTCGAGTCCCAGGGGGGATTACAATGAGCAGTACTTC	CAISESSPRGDYNEQYF
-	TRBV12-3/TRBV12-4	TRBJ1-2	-	TGTGCCAGCAGGCCACTCATAAACTATGGCTACACCTTC	CASRPLINYGYTF
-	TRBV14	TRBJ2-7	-	TGTGCCAGCAGCCGCTCGGCCTCCTACGAGCAGTACTTC	CASSRSASYEQYF
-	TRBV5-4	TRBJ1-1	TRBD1	TGTGCCAGCAGCTCTACCGGGACAGTGAACACTGAAGCTTTCTTT	CASSSTGTVNTEAFF
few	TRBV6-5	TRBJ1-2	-	TGTGCCAGCAGTCCGCCCCCTGGGGATGGCTACACCTTC	CASSPPPGDGYTF
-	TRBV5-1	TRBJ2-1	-	TGCGCCAGCGGCTTCCTCGCCAGCTCCTACAATGAGCAGTTCTTC	CASGFLASSYNEQFF
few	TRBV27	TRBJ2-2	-	TGTGCCAGCAGTTTGGAGAGGGGGAACACCGGGGAGCTGTTTTTT	CASSLERGNTGELFF
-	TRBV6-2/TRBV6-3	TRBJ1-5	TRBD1	TGTGCCAGTCAAGGACAGGGGAATCAGCACCAGCATTTT	CASQGQGNQHQHF
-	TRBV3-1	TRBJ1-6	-	TGTGCCAGCAGCCAACTTAAGGGAGGTGGGAATTCACCCCTCCACTTT	CASSQLKGGGNSPLHF
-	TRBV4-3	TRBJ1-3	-	TGCGCCAGCAGCCAAGTTGGGGGGTATCACTCTGGAAACACCATATATTTT	CASSQVGGYHSGNTIYF
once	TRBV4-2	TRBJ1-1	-	TGTGCCAGCAGCCAAGAGTATGGCAGACTGAACACTGAAGCTTTCTTT	CASSQEYGRLNTEAFF
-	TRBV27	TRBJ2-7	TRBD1	TGTGCCAGCAGTTTAATCTGGACAGGGGTCCCCTACGAGCAGTACTTC	CASSLIWTGVPYEQYF
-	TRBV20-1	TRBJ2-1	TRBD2	TGCAGTGCTAGAGATTTCACTGGCGGGAGAGAAAATGAGCAGTTCTTC	CSARDFTGGRENEQFF
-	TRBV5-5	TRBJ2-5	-	TGTGCCAGCAGCCTGGATGTGTACCAAGAGACCCAGTACTTC	CASSLDVYQETQYF
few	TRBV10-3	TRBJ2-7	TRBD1	TGTGCCATCAGTGAGCCGGACAGGGCGAGATACTACGAGCAGTACTTC	CAISEPDRARYYEQYF
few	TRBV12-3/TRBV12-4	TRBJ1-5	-	TGTGCCAGCAGTTTAAATGCAGGGACCCCAAATCAGCCCCAGCATTTT	CASSLNAGTPNQPQHF
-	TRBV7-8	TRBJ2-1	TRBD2	TGTGCCAGCAGCTCAGACCTAGCGGGGGTCTCCAATGAGCAGTTCTTC	CASSSDLAGVSNEQFF
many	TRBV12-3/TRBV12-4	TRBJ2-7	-	TGTGCCAGCAGTCCGGGACCCTACGAGCAGTACTTC	CASSPGPYEQYF
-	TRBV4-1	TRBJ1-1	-	TGCGCCAGCAGCCTCGCTAGGGCAGACACTGAAGCTTCCTTT	CASSLARADTEASF
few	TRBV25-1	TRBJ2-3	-	TGTGCCAGCAGTGAAGCTAGCGCAGATACGCAGTATTTT	CASSEASADTQYF
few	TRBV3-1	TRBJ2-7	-	TGTGCCAGCAGCCAAGATACGTGGCAGGGAAACTACGAGCAGTACTTC	CASSQDTWQGNYEQYF
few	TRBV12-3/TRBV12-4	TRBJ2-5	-	TGTGCCAGCAGTCCCATGTTCGGTGGCGTGAGCAGAGAGACCCAGTACTTC	CASSPMFGGVSRETQYF